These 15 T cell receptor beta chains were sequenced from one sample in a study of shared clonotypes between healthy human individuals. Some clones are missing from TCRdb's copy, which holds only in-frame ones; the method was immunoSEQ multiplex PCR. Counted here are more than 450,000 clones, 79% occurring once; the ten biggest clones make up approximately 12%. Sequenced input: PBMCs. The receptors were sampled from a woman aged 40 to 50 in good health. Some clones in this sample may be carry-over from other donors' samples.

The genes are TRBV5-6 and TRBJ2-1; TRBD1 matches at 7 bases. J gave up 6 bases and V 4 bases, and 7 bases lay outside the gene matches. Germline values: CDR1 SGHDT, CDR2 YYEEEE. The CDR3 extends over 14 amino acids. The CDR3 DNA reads TGTGCCAGCAGCGCGAGGACAGGTAGCAATGAGCAGTTCTTC. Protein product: CASSARTGSNEQFF.

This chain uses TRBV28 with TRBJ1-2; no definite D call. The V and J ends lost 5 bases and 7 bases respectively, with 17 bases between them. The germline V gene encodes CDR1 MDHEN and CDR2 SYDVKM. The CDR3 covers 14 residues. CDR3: CASSPFMVVSGYTF. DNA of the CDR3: TGTGCCAGCAGTCCGTTTATGGTAGTGAGTGGCTACACCTTC.

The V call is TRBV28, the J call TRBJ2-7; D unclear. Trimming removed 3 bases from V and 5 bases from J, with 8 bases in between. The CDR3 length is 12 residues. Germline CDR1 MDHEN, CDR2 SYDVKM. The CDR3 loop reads CASSFLENEQYF. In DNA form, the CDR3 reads TGTGCCAGCAGTTTTCTGGAGAACGAGCAGTACTTC.

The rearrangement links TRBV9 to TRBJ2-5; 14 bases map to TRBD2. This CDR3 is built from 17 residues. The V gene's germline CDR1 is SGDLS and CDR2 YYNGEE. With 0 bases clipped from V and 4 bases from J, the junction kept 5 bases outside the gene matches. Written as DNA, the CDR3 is TGTGCCAGCAGCGTAGGAGGGACTAGCGGGAGAGGAGAGACCCAGTACTTC. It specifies CASSVGGTSGRGETQYF.

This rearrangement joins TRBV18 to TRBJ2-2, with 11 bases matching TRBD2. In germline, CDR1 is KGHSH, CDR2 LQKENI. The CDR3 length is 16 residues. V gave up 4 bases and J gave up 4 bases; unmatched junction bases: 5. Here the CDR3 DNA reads TGTGCCAGCTCACTAACTAGCGGGGGCGCCACCGGGGAGCTGTTTTTT. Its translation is CASSLTSGGATGELFF.

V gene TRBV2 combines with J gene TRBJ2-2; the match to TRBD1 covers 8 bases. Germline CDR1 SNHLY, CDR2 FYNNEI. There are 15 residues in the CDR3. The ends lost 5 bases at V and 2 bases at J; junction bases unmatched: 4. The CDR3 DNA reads TGTGCCAGCAGTAGGGACAGGAGAAACACCGGGGAGCTGTTTTTT. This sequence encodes CASSRDRRNTGELFF.

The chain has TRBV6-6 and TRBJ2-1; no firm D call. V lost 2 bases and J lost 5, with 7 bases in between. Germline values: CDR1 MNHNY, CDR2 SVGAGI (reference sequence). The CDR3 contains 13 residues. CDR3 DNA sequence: TGTGCCAGCAGTTACGGGTCAAACAATGAGCAGTTCTTC. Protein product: CASSYGSNNEQFF.

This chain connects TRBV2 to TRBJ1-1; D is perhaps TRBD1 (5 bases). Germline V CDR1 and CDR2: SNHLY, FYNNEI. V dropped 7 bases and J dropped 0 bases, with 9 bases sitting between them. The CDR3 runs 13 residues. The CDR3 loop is CASNRQLNTEAFF. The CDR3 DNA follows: TGTGCCAGCAACCGACAGCTGAACACTGAAGCTTTCTTT.

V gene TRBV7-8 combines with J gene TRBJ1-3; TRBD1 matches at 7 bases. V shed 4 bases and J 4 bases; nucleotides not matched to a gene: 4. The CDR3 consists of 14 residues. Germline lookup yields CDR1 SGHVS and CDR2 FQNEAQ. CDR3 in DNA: TGTGCCAGCAGCTCCGGGACAGCAGGAAACACCATATATTTT. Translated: CASSSGTAGNTIYF.

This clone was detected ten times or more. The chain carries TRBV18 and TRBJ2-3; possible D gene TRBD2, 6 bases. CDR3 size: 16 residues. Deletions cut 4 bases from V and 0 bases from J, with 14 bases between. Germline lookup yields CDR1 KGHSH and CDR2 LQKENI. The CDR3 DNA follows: TGTGCCAGCTCACTCGCTAGCGACCTAAGCACAGATACGCAGTATTTT. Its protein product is CASSLASDLSTDTQYF. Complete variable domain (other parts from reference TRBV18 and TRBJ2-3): NAGVMQNPRHLVRRRGQEARLRCSPMKGHSHVYWYRQLPEEGLKFMVYLQKENIIDESGMPKERFSAEFPKEGPSILRIQQVVRGDSAAYFCASSLASDLSTDTQYFGPGTRLTVL.

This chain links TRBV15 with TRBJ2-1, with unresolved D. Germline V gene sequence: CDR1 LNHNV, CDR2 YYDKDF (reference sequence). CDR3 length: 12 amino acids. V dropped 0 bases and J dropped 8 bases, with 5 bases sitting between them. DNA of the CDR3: TGTGCCACCAGCAGAGATACCTATGAGCAGTTCTTC. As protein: CATSRDTYEQFF.

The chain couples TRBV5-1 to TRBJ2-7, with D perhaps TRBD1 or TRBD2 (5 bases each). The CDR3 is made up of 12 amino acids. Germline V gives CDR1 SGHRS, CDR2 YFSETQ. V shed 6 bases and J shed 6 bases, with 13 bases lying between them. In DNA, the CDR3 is TGCGCCAGCACCGGGGCAGGGAGCGAGCAGTACTTC. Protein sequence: CASTGAGSEQYF.

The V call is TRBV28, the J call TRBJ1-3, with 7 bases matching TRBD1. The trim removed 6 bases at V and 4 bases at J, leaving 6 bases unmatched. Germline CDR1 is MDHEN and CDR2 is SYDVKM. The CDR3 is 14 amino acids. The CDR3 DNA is TGTGCCAGCAGCCTAAGGGGGCCAGGAAACACCATATATTTT. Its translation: CASSLRGPGNTIYF.

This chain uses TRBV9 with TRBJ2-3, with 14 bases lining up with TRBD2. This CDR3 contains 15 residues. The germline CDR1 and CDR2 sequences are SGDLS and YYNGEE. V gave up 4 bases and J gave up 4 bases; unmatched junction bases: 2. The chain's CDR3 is CASSKGLAGADTQYF. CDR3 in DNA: TGTGCCAGCAGCAAGGGACTAGCGGGAGCAGATACGCAGTATTTT.

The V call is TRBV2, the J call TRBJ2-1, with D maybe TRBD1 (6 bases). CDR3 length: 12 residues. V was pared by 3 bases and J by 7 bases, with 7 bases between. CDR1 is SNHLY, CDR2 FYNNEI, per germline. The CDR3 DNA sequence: TGTGCCAGCAGTGACAGGGGAAATGAGCAGTTCTTC. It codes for CASSDRGNEQFF.